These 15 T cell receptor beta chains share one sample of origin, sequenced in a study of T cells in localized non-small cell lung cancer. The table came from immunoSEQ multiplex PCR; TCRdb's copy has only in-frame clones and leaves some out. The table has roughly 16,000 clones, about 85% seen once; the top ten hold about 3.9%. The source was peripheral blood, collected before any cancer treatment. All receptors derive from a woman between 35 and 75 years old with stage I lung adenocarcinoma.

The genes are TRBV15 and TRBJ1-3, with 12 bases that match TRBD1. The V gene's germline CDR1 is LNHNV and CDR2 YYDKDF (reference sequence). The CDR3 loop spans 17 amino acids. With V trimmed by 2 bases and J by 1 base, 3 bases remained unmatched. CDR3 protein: CATSRSGQGASGNTIYF. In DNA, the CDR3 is TGTGCCACCAGCAGATCGGGACAGGGGGCATCTGGAAACACCATATATTTT. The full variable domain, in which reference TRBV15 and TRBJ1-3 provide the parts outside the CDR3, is DAMVIQNPRYQVTQFGKPVTLSCSQTLNHNVMYWYQQKSSQAPKLLFHYYDKDFNNEADTPDNFQSRRPNTSFCFLDIRSPGLGDTAMYLCATSRSGQGASGNTIYFGEGSWLTVV.

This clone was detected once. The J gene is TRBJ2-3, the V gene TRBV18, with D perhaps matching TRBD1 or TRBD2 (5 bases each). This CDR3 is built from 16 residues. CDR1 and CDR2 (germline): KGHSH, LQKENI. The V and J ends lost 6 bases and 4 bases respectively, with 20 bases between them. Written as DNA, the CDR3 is TGTGCCAGCTCGAAACCGGGACGAAAAGCACCAGATACGCAGTATTTT. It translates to CASSKPGRKAPDTQYF.

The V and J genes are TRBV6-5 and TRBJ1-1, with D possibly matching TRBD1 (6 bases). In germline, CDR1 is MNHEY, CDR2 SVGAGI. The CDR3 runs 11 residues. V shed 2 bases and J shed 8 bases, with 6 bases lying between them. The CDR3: CASSYGTEAFF. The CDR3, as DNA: TGTGCCAGCAGTTACGGGACAGAAGCTTTCTTT.

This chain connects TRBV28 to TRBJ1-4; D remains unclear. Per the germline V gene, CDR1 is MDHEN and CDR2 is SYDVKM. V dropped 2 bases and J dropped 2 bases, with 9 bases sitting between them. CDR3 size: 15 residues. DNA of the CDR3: TGTGCCAGCAGTTTAAGGTCGGGGACTAATGAAAAACTGTTTTTT. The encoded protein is CASSLRSGTNEKLFF.

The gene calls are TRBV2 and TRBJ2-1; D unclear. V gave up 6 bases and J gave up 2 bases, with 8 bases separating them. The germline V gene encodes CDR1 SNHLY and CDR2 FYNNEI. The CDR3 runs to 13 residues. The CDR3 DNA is TGTGCCAGCAGCACGCAAGCCTACAATGAGCAGTTCTTC. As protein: CASSTQAYNEQFF.

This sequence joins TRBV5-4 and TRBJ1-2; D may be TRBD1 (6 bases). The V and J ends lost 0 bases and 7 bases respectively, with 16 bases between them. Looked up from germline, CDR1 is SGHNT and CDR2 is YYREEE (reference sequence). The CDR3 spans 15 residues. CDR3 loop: CASSLAGAAGGGYTF. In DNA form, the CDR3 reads TGTGCCAGCAGCTTGGCGGGGGCGGCTGGCGGTGGCTACACCTTC.

In nucleotides, the CDR3 is TGTGCCAGCAGCTCGGGACAGGGAGGTGTTGCTGAAGCTTTCTTT. Amino acid sequence: CASSSGQGGVAEAFF. This chain uses TRBV5-5 with TRBJ1-1, with TRBD1 identical over 9 bases. Germline V gives CDR1 SGHKS, CDR2 YYEKEE (reference sequence). The ends lost 3 bases at V and 6 bases at J; junction bases unmatched: 9. The CDR3 runs 15 residues.

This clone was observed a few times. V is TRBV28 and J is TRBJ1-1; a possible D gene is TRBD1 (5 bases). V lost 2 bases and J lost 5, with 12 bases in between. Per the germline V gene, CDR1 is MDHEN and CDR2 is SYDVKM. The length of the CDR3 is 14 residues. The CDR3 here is CASSLDLGGTEAFF. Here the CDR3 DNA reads TGTGCCAGCAGTTTAGATCTTGGGGGGACTGAAGCTTTCTTT.

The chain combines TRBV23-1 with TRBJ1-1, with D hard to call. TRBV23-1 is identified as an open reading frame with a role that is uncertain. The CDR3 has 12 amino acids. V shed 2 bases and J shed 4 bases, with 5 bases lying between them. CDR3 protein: CASSQGGTEAFF. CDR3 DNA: TGCGCCAGCAGTCAAGGTGGCACTGAAGCTTTCTTT.

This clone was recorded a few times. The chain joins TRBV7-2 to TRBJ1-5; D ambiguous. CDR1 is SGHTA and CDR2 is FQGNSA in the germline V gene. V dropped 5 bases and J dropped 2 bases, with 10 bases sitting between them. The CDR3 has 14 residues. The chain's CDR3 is CASSPVPGNQPQHF. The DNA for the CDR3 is TGTGCCAGCAGCCCCGTCCCGGGCAATCAGCCCCAGCATTTT.

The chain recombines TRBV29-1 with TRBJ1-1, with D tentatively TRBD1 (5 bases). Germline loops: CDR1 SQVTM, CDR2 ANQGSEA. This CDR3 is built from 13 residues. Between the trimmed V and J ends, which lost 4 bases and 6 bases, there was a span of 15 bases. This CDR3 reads CSVGGIQGSEAFF. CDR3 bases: TGCAGCGTTGGGGGGATCCAGGGCTCTGAAGCTTTCTTT.

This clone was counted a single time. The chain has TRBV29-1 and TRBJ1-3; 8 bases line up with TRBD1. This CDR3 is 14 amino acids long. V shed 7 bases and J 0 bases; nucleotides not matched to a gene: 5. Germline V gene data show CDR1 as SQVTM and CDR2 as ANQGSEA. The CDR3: CSARTGGSGNTIYF. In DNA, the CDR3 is TGCAGCGCACGTACAGGGGGCTCTGGAAACACCATATATTTT.

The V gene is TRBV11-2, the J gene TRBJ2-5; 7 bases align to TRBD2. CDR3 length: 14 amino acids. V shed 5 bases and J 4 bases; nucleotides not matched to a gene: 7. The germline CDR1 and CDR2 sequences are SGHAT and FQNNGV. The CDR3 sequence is CASSIRTSTETQYF. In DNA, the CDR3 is TGTGCCAGCAGCATCCGGACTAGTACAGAGACCCAGTACTTC.

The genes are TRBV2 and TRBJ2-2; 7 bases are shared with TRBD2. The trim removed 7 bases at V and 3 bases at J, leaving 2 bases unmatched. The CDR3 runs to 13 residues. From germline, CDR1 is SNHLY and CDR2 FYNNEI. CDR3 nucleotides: TGTGCCAGCAAGCGGGATTACACCGGGGAGCTGTTTTTT. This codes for CASKRDYTGELFF.

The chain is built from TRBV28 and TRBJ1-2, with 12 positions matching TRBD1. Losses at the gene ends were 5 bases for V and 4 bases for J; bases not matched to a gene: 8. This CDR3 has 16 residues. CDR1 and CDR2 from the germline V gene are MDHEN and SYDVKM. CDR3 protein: CASSPGTGGSIYGYTF. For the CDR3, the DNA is TGTGCCAGCAGTCCTGGGACAGGGGGCAGCATCTATGGCTACACCTTC.